The clone carrying this T cell receptor (beta chain) was observed a few times. Its antigen is still unknown. With 2 bases clipped from V and 3 bases from J, the junction kept 10 bases outside the gene matches. This CDR3 spans 16 amino acids. The germline V gene has CDR1 SEHNR and CDR2 FQNEAQ (reference sequence). This entry is derived from a study of post-analysis software for immune sequencing data. Findings and caveats of the study: Patients had higher frequencies than controls of about five TRBV segments, including TRBV5-6, TRBV5-1 and TRBV20-1.

Researchers reported that TCR beta cDNA libraries carried unique molecular identifiers. Each sample of about 0.9 to 11 million input T cells yielded roughly 0.5 million cDNA molecules, so each molecule approximated one T cell. Each CDR3 protein is one row after TCRdb ran MiXCR on the PCR reads. The table shows under 900,000 distinct CDR3 sequences, with around 50% occurring only once. V and J are TRBV7-9 and TRBJ2-7; TRBD1 matches at 7 bases. The TCR was taken from a girl under 18 with multiple sclerosis. Sequenced sample: blood. DNA of the CDR3: TGTGCCAGCAGCTTACTCGACAGGGAAGGAAGCTACGAGCAGTACTTC. It is translated as CASSLLDREGSYEQYF.